This record concerns one T cell receptor (beta chain) sequence. The target antigen is unknown. Assays were performed on about 100,000 TCR templates per sample. The table came from immunoSEQ multiplex PCR; TCRdb's copy has only in-frame clones and leaves some out. The profile covers some 99,000 clones, with under 95% appearing a single time and roughly 0.75% taken by the ten largest. The source of the sample is a study of siplizumab effects on memory and regulatory T cells. Study-level points and caveats: Major contributors to the alloresponse seemed to be naive T cells, which also appeared more diverse than memory cells. Versus less than 35% in controls, the mappable alloreactive CD4+ clones averaged around 65% Treg-derived with siplizumab. Siplizumab significantly lowered the alloreactive sequences that could be traced to unstimulated CD4+ memory cells.

V was trimmed by 5 bases and J by 2 bases, leaving 12 bases between them. This CDR3 spans 14 amino acids. Germline V gene data show CDR1 as MGHDK and CDR2 as SYGVNS. The rearrangement links TRBV25-1 to TRBJ1-1; D remains unclear. Sequenced input: Tregs sorted from blood. The TCR was taken from a human donor in good health. DNA of the CDR3: TGTGCCAGCAGTAGATTCAATTTAAACACTGAAGCTTTCTTT. As protein: CASSRFNLNTEAFF.